Each of the 16 T cell receptor beta chains below was sequenced from the same sample in a study of blood T cells in healthy people across ages. A J-beta primer mix and a sample-barcoded 5' primer were used in a second PCR of roughly 7 to 12 cycles. TCRdb reprocessed the 5' RACE reads with MiXCR, giving one entry per CDR3 protein. The table lists 650,000 to 800,000 distinct CDR3 sequences, about 51% of them singletons. Sequenced input: blood. The origin of the receptors is a woman aged 80 or older in good health.

The rearrangement links TRBV12-3 or TRBV12-4 to TRBJ2-4; 13 positions match TRBD2. The J call is in doubt because the DNA end fits TRBJ2-7 better. The CDR3 runs 19 residues. The DNA for the CDR3 is TGTGCCAGCAGTTTTCGGACTAGCGGGAGTAGAGTAGGAGTGTACGAGCAGTACTTC. Translating it yields CASSFRTSGSRVGVYEQYF.

This chain links TRBV6-5 with TRBJ2-3; weak D call: TRBD2 (7 bases). The V gene lost 2 bases and the J gene lost 3 bases, with 12 bases spanning the gap. The CDR3 is 15 amino acids. Germline V gene data show CDR1 as MNHEY and CDR2 as SVGAGI. The DNA for the CDR3 is TGTGCCAGCAGTTACAGGGGGGGACTAACAGATACGCAGTATTTT. Its protein is CASSYRGGLTDTQYF.

The chain uses TRBV20-1 and TRBJ2-3; 14 positions agree with TRBD2. CDR1 and CDR2 from the germline V gene are DFQATT and SNEGSKA (reference sequence). V dropped 5 bases and J dropped 6; count of bases not matched to a gene: 7. This CDR3 has 15 residues. In nucleotides, the CDR3 is TGCAGTGCTGGGGGACTAGCGGGAGTGTCGGATACGCAGTATTTT. Protein product: CSAGGLAGVSDTQYF.

This chain links TRBV7-2 with TRBJ2-5; perhaps TRBD2 as D (7 bases). The CDR3 sequence is 16 residues long. The germline CDR1 and CDR2 sequences are SGHTA and FQGNSA. The V end lost 5 bases, the J end lost 11 bases, and 27 bases lay between the germline ends. This CDR3 is CASSPSGGGRNNEQYF. DNA for the CDR3: TGTGCCAGCAGCCCTTCTGGGGGGGGCAGAAACAATGAGCAGTACTTC.

This chain uses TRBV9 with TRBJ2-6, with 9 positions matching TRBD1. The length of the CDR3 is 17 residues. V shed 3 bases, J shed 1 base, and the junction held 5 bases outside the gene matches. Looked up from germline, CDR1 is SGDLS and CDR2 is YYNGEE. The CDR3 DNA reads as TGTGCCAGCAGCGGGGGACAGGGTCGATCTGGGGCCAACGTCCTGACTTTC. This sequence encodes CASSGGQGRSGANVLTF.

The chain employs TRBV20-1 and TRBJ2-7; TRBD2 is a possible D gene (6 bases). CDR1 DFQATT and CDR2 SNEGSKA come from the germline V gene (reference sequence). The V end was cut by 3 bases, the J end by 0 bases, with 9 bases between. The length of the CDR3 is 13 residues. CDR3 sequence: CSARGLNSYEQYF. The CDR3 DNA reads TGCAGTGCTAGGGGACTTAACTCCTACGAGCAGTACTTC.

The chain is built from TRBV4-2 and TRBJ1-5, with D perhaps TRBD1 (5 bases). The V end was cut by 1 base, the J end by 5 bases, with 12 bases between. This CDR3 has 15 residues. Looked up from germline, CDR1 is LGHNA and CDR2 is YNFKEQ. The CDR3: CASSQVRQLDQPQHF. The CDR3 nucleotides read TGTGCCAGCAGCCAAGTAAGACAGTTGGATCAGCCCCAGCATTTT.

This clonotype was seen many times. The chain uses TRBV27 and TRBJ2-7, with 8 positions matching TRBD1. CDR3 length: 15 amino acids. From germline, CDR1 is MNHEY and CDR2 SMNVEV (reference sequence). J gave up 3 bases and V 5 bases, and 9 bases lay outside the gene matches. The CDR3 region has the DNA TGTGCCAGCAGTCCAGCAAGGGACAGGTACTACGAGCAGTACTTC. Its translation: CASSPARDRYYEQYF.

The rearrangement links TRBV20-1 to TRBJ1-2; D remains ambiguous. In germline, CDR1 is DFQATT, CDR2 SNEGSKA (reference sequence). This CDR3 is 14 amino acids long. V lost 0 bases and J 4 bases, leaving 12 bases between the germline ends. CDR3 loop: CSARDVAGSYGYTF. The CDR3 nucleotides read TGCAGTGCTAGAGATGTTGCGGGGAGCTATGGCTACACCTTC.

In this sample, this clonotype turned up a few times. The chain employs TRBV7-9 and TRBJ2-3; D remains ambiguous. CDR3 length: 12 amino acids. The V gene lost 5 bases and the J gene lost 5 bases, with 8 bases spanning the gap. Germline values: CDR1 SEHNR, CDR2 FQNEAQ (reference sequence). As DNA, the CDR3 is TGTGCCAGCAGCCGTGGGGTAGATACGCAGTATTTT. Protein: CASSRGVDTQYF.

As to this clonotype: A read error may explain this, as a much larger clone is one base away. The CDR3 loop reads CASSPRVWALFTF. CDR3 DNA sequence: TGTGCCAGCAGTCCCAGGGTATGGGCCTTATTCACCTTC. The chain has TRBV12-3 or TRBV12-4 and TRBJ1-2, with D perhaps TRBD1 (5 bases). Deletions cut 5 bases from V and 13 bases from J, with 20 bases between. The CDR3 loop spans 13 amino acids.

This clonotype was seen a few times. V usage is TRBV9 and J usage is TRBJ2-2; D gene unclear. The V gene lost 0 bases and the J gene lost 8 bases, with 5 bases spanning the gap. The CDR3 length is 12 residues. Germline V gene data show CDR1 as SGDLS and CDR2 as YYNGEE. The CDR3 loop is CASSVASGELFF. In DNA, the CDR3 is TGTGCCAGCAGCGTAGCATCTGGGGAGCTGTTTTTT. Full variable domain (outside the CDR3, taken from reference TRBV9 and TRBJ2-2): DSGVTQTPKHLITATGQRVTLRCSPRSGDLSVYWYQQSLDQGLQFLIQYYNGEERAKGNILERFSAQQFPDLHSELNLSSLELGDSALYFCASSVASGELFFGEGSRLTVL.

The CDR3 protein is CASSLGGGRYTEAFF. DNA of the CDR3: TGTGCCAGCAGCTTAGGGGGGGGGCGGTACACTGAAGCTTTCTTT. The rearrangement joins TRBV11-2 to TRBJ1-1; D perhaps matches TRBD1 (6 bases). CDR1 SGHAT and CDR2 FQNNGV come from the germline V gene. The CDR3 has 15 residues. The germline V and J ends were trimmed by 1 base and 3 bases, with 12 bases remaining between them.

The rearrangement joins TRBV6-6 to TRBJ1-2; no firm D call. The CDR3 extends over 11 amino acids. V was pared by 6 bases and J by 6 bases, with 8 bases between. Germline V gene data show CDR1 as MNHNY and CDR2 as SVGAGI (reference sequence). The CDR3 here is CASRGNDGYTF. The CDR3 DNA follows: TGTGCCAGCAGGGGAAATGATGGCTACACCTTC.

This chain joins TRBV11-2 and TRBJ2-1, with 7 bases aligning to TRBD1. The J call may be mistaken, given a closer DNA end match to TRBJ2-7. CDR1 SGHAT and CDR2 FQNNGV come from the germline V gene. The CDR3 consists of 15 residues. This CDR3 is CASSSTGYGTNEQYF. The CDR3, as DNA: TGTGCCAGCAGCTCGACAGGGTATGGTACGAATGAGCAGTACTTC.

This clonotype turned up a few times. The CDR3 bases are TGTGCCAGCAGTACGGGACTAGCGGGGCCTACAGATACGCAGTATTTT. This gives the protein CASSTGLAGPTDTQYF. The chain combines TRBV12-3 or TRBV12-4 with TRBJ2-3, with TRBD2 identical over 13 bases. Trimming removed 5 bases from V and 3 bases from J; junction bases left unmatched: 5. The CDR3 totals 16 residues.